This TCR beta chain was documented in a study of control samples from healthy donors and cancer patients. Measured with immunoSEQ multiplex PCR; TCRdb has only the in-frame clones, and not every one. The sample lists about 18,000 clones; less than 90% were seen once. This TCR came from a woman between 70 and 85 years old with lung cancer. The sample consisted of PBMCs.

The CDR3 loop is CASSQTGARTEAFF. CDR3 nucleotides: TGTGCCAGCTCACAAACGGGGGCACGGACTGAAGCTTTCTTT. The chain joins TRBV18 to TRBJ1-1; possibly TRBD1 for D (6 bases). Germline CDR1 KGHSH, CDR2 LQKENI. Trimming shortened V by 4 bases and J by 5 bases, and 14 bases separated the two germline ends. CDR3 length equals 14 residues.